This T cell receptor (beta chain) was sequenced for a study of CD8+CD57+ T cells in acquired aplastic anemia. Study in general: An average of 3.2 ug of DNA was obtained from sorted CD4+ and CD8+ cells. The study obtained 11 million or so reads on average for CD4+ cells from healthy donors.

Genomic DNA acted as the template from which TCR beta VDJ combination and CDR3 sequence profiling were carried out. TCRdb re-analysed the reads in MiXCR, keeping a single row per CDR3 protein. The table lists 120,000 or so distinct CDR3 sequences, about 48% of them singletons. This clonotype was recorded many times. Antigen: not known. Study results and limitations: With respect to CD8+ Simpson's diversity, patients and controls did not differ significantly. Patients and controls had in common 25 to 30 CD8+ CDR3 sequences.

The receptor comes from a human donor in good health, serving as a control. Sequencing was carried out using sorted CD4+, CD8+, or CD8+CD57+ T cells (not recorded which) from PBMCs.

The CDR3 spells CASSRQGRQETQYF. CDR3 nucleotides: TGTGCCAGCAGCCGACAGGGGCGACAAGAGACCCAGTACTTC. This sequence joins TRBV12-3 or TRBV12-4 and TRBJ2-5; 8 bases match TRBD1. The CDR3 sequence is 14 residues long. V lost 6 bases to trimming and J lost 2 bases; unmatched junction nucleotides: 5.